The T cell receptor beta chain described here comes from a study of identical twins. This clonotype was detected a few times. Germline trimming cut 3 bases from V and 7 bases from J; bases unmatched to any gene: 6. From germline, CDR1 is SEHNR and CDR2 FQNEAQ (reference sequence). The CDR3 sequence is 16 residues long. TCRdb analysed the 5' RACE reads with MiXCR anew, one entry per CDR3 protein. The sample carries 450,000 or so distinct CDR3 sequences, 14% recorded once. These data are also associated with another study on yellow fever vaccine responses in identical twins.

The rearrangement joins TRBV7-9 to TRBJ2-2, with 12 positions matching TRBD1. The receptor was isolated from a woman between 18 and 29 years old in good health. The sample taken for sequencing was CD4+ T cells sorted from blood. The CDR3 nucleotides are TGTGCCAGCAGCTTTGGGGACAGGGGGCCCGGCGGGGAGCTGTTTTTT. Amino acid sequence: CASSFGDRGPGGELFF.